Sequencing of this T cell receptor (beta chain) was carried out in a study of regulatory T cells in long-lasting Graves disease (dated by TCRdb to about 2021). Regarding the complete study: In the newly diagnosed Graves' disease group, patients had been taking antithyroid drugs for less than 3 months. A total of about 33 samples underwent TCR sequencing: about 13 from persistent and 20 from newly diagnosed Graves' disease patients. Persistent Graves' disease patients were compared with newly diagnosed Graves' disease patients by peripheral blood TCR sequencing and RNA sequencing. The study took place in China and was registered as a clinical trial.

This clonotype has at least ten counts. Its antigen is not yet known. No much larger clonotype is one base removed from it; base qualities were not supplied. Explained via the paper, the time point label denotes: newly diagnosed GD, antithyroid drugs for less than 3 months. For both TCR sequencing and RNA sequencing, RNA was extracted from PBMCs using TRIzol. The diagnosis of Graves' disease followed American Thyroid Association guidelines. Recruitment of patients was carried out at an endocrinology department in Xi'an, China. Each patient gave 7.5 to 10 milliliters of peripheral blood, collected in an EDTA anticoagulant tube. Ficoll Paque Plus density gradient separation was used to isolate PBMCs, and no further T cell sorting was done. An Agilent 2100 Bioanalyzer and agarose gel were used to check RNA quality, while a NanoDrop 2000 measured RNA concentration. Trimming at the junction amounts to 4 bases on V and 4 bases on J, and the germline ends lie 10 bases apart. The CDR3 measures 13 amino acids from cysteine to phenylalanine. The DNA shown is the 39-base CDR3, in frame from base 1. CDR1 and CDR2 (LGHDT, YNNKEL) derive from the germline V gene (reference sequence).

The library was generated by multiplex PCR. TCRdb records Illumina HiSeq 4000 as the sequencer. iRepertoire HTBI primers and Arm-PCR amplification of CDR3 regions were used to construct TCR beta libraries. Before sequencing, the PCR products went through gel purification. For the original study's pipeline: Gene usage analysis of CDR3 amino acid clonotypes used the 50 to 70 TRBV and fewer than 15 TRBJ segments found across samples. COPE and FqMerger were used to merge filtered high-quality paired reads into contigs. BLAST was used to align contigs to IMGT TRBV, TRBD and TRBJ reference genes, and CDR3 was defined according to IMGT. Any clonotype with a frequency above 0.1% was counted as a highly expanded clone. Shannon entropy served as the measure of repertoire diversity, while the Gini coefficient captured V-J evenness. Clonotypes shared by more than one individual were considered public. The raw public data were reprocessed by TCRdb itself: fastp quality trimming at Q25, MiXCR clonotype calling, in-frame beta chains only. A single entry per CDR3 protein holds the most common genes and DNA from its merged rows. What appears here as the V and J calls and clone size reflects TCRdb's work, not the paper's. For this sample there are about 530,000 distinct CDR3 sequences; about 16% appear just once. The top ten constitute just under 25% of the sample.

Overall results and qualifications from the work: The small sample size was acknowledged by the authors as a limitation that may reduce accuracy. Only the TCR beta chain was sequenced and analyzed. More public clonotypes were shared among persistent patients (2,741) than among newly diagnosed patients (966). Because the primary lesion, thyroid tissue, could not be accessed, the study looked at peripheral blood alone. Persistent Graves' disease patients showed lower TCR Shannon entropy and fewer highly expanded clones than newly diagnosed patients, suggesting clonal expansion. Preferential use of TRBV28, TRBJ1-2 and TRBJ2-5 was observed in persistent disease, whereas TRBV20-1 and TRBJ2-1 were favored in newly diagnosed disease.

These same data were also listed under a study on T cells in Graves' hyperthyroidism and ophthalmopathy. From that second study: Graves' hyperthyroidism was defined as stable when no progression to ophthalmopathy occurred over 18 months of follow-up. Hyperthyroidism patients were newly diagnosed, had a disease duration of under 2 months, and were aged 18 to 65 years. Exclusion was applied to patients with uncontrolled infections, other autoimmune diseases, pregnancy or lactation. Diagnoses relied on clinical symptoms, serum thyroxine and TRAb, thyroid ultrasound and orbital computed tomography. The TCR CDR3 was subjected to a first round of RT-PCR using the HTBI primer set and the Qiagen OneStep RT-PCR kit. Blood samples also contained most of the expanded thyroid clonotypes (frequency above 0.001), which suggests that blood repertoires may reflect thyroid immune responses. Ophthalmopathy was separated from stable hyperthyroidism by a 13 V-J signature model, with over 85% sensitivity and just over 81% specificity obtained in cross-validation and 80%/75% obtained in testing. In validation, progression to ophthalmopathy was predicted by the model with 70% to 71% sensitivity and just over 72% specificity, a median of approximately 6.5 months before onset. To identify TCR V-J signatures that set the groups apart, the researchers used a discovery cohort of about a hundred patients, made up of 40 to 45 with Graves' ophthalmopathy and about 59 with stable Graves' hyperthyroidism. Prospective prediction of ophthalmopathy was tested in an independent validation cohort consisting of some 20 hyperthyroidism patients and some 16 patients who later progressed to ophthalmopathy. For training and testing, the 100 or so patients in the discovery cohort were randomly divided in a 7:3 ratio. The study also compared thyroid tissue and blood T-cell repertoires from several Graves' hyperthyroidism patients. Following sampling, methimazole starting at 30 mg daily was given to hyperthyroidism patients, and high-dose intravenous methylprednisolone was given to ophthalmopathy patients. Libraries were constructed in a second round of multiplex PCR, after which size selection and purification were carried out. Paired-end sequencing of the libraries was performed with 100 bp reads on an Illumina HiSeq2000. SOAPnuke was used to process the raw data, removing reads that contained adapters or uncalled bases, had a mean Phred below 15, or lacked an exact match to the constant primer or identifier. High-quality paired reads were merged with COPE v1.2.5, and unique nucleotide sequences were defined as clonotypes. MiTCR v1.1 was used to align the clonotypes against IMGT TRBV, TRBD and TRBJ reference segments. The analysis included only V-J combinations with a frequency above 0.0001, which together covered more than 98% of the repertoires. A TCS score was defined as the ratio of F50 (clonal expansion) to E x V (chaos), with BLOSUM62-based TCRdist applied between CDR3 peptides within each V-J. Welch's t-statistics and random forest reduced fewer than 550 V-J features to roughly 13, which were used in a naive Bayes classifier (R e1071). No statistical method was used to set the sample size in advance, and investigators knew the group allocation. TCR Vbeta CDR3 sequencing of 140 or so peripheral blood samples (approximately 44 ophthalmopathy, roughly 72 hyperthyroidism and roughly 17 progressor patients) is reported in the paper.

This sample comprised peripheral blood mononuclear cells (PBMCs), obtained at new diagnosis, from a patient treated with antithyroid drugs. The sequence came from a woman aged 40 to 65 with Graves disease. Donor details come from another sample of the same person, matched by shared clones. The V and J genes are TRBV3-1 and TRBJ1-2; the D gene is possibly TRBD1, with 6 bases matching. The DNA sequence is TGTGCCAGCAGCCCAACAGGGTTCTATGGCTACACCTTC. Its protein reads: CASSPTGFYGYTF.